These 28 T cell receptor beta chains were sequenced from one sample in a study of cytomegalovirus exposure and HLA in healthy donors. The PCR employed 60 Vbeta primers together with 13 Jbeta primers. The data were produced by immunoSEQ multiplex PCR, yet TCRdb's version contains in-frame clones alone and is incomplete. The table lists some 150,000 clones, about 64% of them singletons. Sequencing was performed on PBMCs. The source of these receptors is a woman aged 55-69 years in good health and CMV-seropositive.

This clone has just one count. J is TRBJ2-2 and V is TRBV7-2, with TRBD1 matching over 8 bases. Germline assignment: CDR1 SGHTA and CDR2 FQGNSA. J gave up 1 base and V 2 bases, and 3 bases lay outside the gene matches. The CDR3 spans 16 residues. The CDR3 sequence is CASSLRGTGNTGELFF. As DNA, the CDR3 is TGTGCCAGCAGCTTACGCGGGACAGGGAACACCGGGGAGCTGTTTTTT.

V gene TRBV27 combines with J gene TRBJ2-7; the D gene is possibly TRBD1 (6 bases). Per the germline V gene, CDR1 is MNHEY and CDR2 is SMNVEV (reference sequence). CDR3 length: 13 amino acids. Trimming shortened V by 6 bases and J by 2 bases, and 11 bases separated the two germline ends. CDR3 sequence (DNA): TGTGCCAGCAGCCCGACAGGTACCTACGAGCAGTACTTC. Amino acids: CASSPTGTYEQYF.

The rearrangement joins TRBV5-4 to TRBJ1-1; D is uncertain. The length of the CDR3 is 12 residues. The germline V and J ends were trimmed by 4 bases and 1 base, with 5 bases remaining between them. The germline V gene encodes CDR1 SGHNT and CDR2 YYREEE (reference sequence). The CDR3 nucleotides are TGTGCCAGCAGCCACAGGAACACTGAAGCTTTCTTT. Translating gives CASSHRNTEAFF.

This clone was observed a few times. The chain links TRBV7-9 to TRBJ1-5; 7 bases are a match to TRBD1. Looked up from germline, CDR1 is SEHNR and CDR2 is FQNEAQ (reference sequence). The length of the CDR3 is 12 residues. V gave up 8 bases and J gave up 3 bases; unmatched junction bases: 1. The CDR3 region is CASGQDNQPQHF. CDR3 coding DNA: TGTGCCAGCGGACAGGACAATCAGCCCCAGCATTTT.

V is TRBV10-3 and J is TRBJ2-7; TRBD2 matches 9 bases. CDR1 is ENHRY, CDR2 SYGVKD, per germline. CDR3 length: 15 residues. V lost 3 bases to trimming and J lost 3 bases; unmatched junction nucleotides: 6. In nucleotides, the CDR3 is TGTGCCATCAGTGAAGAAAATAGCGGGAGCTACGAGCAGTACTTC. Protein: CAISEENSGSYEQYF.

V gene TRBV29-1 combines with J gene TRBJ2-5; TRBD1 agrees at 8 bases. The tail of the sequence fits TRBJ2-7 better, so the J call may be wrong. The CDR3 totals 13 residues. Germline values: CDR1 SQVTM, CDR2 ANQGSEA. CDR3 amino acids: CSVGTGETYEQYF. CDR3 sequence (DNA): TGCAGCGTGGGGACAGGAGAGACCTACGAGCAGTACTTC.

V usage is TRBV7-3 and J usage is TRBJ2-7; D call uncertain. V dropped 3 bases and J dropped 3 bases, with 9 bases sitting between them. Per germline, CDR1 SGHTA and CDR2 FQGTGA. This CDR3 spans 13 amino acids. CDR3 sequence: CASSLGQHYEQYF. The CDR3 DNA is TGTGCCAGCAGCTTGGGCCAGCACTACGAGCAGTACTTC. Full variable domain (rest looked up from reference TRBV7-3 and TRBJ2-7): GAGVSQTPSNKVTEKGKYVELRCDPISGHTALYWYRQSLGQGPEFLIYFQGTGAADDSGLPNDRFFAVRPEGSVSTLKIQRTERGDSAVYLCASSLGQHYEQYFGPGTRLTVT.

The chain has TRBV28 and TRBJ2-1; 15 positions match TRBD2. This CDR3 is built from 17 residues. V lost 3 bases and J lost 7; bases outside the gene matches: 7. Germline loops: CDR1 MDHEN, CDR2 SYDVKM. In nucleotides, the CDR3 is TGTGCCAGCAGTTTCCCCGGACTAGCGGGAGGGATGAATGAGCAGTTCTTC. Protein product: CASSFPGLAGGMNEQFF.

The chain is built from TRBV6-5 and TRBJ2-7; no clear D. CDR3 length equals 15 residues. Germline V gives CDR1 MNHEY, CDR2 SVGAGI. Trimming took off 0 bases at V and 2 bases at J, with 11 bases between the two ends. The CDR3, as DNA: TGTGCCAGCAGTTACTCGCGCAGGTCCGCCTACGAGCAGTACTTC. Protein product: CASSYSRRSAYEQYF.

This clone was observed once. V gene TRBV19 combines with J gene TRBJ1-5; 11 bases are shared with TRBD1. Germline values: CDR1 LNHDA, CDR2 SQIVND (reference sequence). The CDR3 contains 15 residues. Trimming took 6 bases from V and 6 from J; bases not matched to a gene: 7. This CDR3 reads CASSSRTGGFQPQHF. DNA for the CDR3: TGTGCCAGTAGCTCTCGGACAGGGGGCTTTCAGCCCCAGCATTTT.

The CDR3 sequence: CASSLSDTQYF. The CDR3, as DNA: TGTGCCAGCAGTCTGTCAGATACGCAGTATTTT. V is TRBV2 and J is TRBJ2-3; D uncertain. Trimming cost V 5 bases and J 4 bases, with 4 bases left between them. The CDR3 totals 11 residues. Per germline, CDR1 SNHLY and CDR2 FYNNEI.

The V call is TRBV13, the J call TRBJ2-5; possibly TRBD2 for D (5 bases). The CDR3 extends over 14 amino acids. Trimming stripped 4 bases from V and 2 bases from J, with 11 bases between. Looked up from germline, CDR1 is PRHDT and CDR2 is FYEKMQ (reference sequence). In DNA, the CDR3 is TGTGCCAGCAGCTACCGAAAGCGGCAAGAGACCCAGTACTTC. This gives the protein CASSYRKRQETQYF.

The CDR3, as DNA: TGTGCCAGCAGTCCTATGAGGGCGAGCGAGCAGTACTTC. Its translation: CASSPMRASEQYF. The gene calls are TRBV27 and TRBJ2-7, with D tentatively TRBD2 (5 bases). Germline V gene lookup returns CDR1 MNHEY and CDR2 SMNVEV (reference sequence). Deletions cut 5 bases from V and 6 bases from J, with 14 bases between. CDR3 length: 13 amino acids.

The CDR3 sequence: CASSEIGSGNEQYF. CDR3 nucleotide sequence: TGTGCCAGCAGTGAGATAGGTAGCGGGAACGAGCAGTACTTC. The rearrangement links TRBV25-1 to TRBJ2-5, with 8 positions matching TRBD2. The last part of the DNA fits TRBJ2-7 better; the J call may be wrong. The CDR3 length is 14 residues. The germline CDR1 and CDR2 sequences are MGHDK and SYGVNS.

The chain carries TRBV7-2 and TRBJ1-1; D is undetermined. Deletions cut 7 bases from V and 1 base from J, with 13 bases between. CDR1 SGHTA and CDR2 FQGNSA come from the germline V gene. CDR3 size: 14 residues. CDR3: CASTDTYRNTEAFF. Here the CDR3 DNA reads TGTGCCAGCACGGATACGTACAGGAACACTGAAGCTTTCTTT.

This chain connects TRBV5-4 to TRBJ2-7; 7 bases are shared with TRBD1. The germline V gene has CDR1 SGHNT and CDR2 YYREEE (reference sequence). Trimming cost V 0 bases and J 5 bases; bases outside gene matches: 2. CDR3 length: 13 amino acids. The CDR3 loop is CASSLDRGNEQYF. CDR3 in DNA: TGTGCCAGCAGCTTGGACAGGGGAAACGAGCAGTACTTC.

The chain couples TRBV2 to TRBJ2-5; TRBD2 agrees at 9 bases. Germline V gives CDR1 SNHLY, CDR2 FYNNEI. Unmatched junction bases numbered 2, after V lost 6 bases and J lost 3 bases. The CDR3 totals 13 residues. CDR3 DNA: TGTGCCAGCAGAGCGGGAGGCGAAGAGACCCAGTACTTC. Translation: CASRAGGEETQYF.

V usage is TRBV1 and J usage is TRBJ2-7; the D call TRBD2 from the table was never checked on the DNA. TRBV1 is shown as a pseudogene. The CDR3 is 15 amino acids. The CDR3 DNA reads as TGCACCAGCAGGGCCCAGCGGGGTAGCTCCTACGAGCAGTACTTC. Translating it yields CTSRAQRGSSYEQYF.

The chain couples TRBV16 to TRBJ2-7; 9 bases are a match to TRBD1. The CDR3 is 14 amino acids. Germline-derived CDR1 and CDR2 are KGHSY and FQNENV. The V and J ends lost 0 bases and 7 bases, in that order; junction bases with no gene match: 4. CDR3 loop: CASSQSGQGREQYF. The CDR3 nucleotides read TGTGCCAGCAGCCAATCAGGACAGGGGCGAGAGCAGTACTTC.

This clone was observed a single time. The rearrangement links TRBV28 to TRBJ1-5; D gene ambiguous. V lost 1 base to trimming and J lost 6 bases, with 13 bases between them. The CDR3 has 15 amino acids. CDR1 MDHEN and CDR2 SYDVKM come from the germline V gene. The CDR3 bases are TGTGCCAGCAGTTTATTACCGGGGTCCGGTCAGCCCCAGCATTTT. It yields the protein CASSLLPGSGQPQHF. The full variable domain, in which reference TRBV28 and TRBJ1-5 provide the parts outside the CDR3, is DVKVTQSSRYLVKRTGEKVFLECVQDMDHENMFWYRQDPGLGLRLIYFSYDVKMKEKGDIPEGYSVSREKKERFSLILESASTNQTSMYLCASSLLPGSGQPQHFGDGTRLSIL.

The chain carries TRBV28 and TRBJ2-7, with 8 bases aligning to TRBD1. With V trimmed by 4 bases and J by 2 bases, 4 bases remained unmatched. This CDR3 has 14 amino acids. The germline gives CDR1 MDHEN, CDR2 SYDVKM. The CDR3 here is CASSSTGQAYEQYF. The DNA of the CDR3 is TGTGCCAGCAGTTCTACGGGACAGGCCTACGAGCAGTACTTC.

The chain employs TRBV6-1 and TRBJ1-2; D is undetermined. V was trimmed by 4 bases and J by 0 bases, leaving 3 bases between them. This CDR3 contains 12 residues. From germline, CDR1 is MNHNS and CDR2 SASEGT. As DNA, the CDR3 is TGTGCCAGCAGTGGAGCTAACTATGGCTACACCTTC. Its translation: CASSGANYGYTF.

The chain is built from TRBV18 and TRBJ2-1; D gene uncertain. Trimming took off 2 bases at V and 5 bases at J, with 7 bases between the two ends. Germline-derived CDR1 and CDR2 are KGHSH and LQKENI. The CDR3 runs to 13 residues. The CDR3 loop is CASSPSQDNEQFF. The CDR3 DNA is TGTGCCAGCTCACCATCGCAGGACAATGAGCAGTTCTTC.

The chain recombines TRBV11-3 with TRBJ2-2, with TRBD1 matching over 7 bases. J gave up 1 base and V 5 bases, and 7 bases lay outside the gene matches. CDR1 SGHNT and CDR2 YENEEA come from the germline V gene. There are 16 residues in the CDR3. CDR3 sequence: CASSPGGQLNTGELFF. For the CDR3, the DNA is TGTGCCAGCAGCCCAGGGGGACAGTTGAACACCGGGGAGCTGTTTTTT.

CDR3 nucleotide sequence: TGTGCCAGCAGCTTACCTATGACTGGTAGCGGGAGTGCAGATACGCAGTATTTT. It specifies CASSLPMTGSGSADTQYF. This chain uses TRBV7-9 with TRBJ2-3, with 9 bases aligning to TRBD2. V lost 2 bases and J lost 4; bases outside the gene matches: 13. The CDR3 sequence is 18 residues long. CDR1 is SEHNR, CDR2 FQNEAQ, per germline (reference sequence).

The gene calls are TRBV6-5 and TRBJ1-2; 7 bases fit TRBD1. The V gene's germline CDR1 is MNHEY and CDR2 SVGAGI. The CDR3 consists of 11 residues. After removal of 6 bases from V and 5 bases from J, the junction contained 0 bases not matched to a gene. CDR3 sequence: CASRQGYGYTF. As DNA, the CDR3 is TGTGCCAGCAGACAGGGGTATGGCTACACCTTC.

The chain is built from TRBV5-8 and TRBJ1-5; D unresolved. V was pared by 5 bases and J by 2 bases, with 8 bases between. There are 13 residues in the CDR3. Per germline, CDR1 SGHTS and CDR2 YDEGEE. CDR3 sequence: CASSTRGNQPQHF. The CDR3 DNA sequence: TGTGCCAGCAGTACCCGGGGCAATCAGCCCCAGCATTTT.

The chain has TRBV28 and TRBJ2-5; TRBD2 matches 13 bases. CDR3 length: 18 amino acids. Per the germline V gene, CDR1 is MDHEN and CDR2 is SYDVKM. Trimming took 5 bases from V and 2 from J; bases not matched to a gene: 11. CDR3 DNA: TGTGCCAGCAGTCAATGGACTAGCGGGAGTGGGGGACAAGAGACCCAGTACTTC. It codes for CASSQWTSGSGGQETQYF.